This T cell receptor (beta chain) was sequenced during a study of T cell repertoires in cytomegalovirus infection. The wider study: CMV infection and matching HLA type were both indicated by public TCR beta signatures.

This clonotype showed up many times. As yet, its antigen is unknown. TCRdb re-derived calls from the reads in MiXCR, one entry per CDR3 protein. The sample shows fewer than 200,000 distinct CDR3 sequences, roughly a fifth of them seen only once. Study findings and constraints: Pooled public TCR beta family frequency picked out CMV carriers with the relevant HLA. CMV-specific HLA-C-restricted TCR beta clonotypes dominated the ex vivo response.

This CDR3 is 15 amino acids long. Germline trimming cut 3 bases from V and 7 bases from J; bases unmatched to any gene: 6. Germline CDR1 SGHNT, CDR2 YYREEE (reference sequence). This TCR came from a human donor in good health (CMV status not recorded). Some clones in this sample may be carry-over from other donors' samples. The source material was PBMCs. The J gene is TRBJ2-1, the V gene TRBV5-4, with 11 bases lining up with TRBD2. The CDR3: CASSSPSGRSNEQFF. The CDR3 DNA reads as TGTGCCAGCAGCTCCCCTAGCGGGAGGTCGAATGAGCAGTTCTTC.